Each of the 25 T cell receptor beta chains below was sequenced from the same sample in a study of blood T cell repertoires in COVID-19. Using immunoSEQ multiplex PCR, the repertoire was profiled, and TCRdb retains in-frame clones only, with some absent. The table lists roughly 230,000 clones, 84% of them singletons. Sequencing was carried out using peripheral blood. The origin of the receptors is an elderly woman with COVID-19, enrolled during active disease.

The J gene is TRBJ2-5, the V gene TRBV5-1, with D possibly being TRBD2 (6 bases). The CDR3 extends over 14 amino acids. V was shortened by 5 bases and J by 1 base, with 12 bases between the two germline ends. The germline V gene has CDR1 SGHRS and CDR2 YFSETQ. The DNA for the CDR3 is TGCGCCAGCAGTGGGGGGAGCACCCAAGAGACCCAGTACTTC. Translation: CASSGGSTQETQYF.

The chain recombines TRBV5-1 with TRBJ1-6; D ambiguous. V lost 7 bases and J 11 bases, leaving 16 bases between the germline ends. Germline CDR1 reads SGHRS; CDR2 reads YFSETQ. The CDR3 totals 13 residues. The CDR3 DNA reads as TGCGCCAGCTCGGAGGTAGGTCAGCCACCCCTCCACTTT. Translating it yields CASSEVGQPPLHF.

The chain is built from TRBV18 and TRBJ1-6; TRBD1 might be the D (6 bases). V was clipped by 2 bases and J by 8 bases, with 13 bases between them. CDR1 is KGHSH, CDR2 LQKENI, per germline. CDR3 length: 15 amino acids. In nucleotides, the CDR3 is TGTGCCAGCTCACCATGGCGGACAGCCGATTCACCCCTCCACTTT. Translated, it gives CASSPWRTADSPLHF. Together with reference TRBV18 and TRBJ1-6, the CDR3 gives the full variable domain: NAGVMQNPRHLVRRRGQEARLRCSPMKGHSHVYWYRQLPEEGLKFMVYLQKENIIDESGMPKERFSAEFPKEGPSILRIQQVVRGDSAAYFCASSPWRTADSPLHFGNGTRLTVT.

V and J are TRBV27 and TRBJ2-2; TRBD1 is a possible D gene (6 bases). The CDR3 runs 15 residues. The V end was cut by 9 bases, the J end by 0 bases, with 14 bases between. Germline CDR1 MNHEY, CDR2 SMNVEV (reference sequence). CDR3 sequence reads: CASHPGHANTGELFF. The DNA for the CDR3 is TGTGCCAGTCATCCGGGACACGCGAACACCGGGGAGCTGTTTTTT.

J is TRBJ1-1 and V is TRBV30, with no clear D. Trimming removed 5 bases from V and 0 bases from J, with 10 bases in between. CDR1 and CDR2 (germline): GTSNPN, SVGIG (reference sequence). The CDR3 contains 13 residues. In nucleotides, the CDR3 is TGTGCCTGGGGGGAGCGGGTGAACACTGAAGCTTTCTTT. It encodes CAWGERVNTEAFF.

CDR3 residues: CASSQGGLRAFF. The CDR3 DNA is TGTGCCAGCAGCCAAGGGGGACTGCGAGCTTTCTTT. This sequence joins TRBV14 and TRBJ1-1; D possibly corresponds to TRBD1 (5 bases). V was clipped by 1 base and J by 10 bases, with 10 bases between them. CDR1 and CDR2 from the germline V gene are SGHDN and FVKESK. The CDR3 runs 12 residues.

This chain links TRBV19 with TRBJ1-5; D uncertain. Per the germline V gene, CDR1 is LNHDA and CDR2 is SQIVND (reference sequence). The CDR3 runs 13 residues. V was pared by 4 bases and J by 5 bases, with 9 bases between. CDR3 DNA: TGTGCCAGTAGTACAACAGAATATCAGCCCCAGCATTTT. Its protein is CASSTTEYQPQHF.

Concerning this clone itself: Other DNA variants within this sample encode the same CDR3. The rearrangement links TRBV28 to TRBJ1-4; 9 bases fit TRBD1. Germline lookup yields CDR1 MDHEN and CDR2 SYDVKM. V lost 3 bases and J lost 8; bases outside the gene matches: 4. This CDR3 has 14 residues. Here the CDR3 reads CASSLDRGREKLFF. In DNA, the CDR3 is TGTGCCAGCAGTTTGGACAGGGGACGGGAAAAACTGTTTTTT.

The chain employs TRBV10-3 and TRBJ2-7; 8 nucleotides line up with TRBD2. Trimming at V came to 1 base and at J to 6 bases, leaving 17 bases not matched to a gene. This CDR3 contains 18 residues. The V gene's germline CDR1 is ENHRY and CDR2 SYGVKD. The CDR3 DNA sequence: TGTGCCATCAGTGAGTACCCGAGAGGGAGCGGGGGTCCTATCGAGCAGTACTTC. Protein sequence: CAISEYPRGSGGPIEQYF.

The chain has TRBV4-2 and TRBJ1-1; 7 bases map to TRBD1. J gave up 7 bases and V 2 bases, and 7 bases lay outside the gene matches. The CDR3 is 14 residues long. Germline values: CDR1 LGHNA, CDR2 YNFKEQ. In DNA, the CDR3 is TGTGCCAGCAGCCAAAACCCTCAGGGGGATGAAGCTTTCTTT. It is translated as CASSQNPQGDEAFF.

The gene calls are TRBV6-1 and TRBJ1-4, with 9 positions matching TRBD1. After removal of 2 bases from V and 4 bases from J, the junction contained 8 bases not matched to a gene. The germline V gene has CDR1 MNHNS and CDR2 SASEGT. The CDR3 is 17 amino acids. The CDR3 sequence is CASSERLRDRVNEKLFF. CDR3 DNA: TGTGCCAGCAGTGAAAGACTCAGGGACAGGGTTAATGAAAAACTGTTTTTT.

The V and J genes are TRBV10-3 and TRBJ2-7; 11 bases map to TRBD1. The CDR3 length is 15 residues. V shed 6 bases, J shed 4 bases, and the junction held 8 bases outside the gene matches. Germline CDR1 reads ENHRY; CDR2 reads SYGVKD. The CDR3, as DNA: TGTGCCATCAGCGAAGGGGGGACAGGGGGTTACGAGCAGTACGTC. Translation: CAISEGGTGGYEQYV.

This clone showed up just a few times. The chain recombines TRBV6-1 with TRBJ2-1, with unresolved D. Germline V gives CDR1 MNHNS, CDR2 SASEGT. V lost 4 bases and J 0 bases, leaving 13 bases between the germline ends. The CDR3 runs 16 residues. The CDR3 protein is CASSGVQKSSYNEQFF. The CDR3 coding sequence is TGTGCCAGCAGTGGAGTACAGAAAAGCTCCTACAATGAGCAGTTCTTC.

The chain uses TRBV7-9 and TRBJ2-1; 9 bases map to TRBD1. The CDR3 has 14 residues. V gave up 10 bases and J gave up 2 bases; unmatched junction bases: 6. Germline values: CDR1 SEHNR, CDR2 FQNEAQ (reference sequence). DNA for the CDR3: TGTGCCATCCTTGGGACAGGGACCTACAATGAGCAGTTCTTC. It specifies CAILGTGTYNEQFF.

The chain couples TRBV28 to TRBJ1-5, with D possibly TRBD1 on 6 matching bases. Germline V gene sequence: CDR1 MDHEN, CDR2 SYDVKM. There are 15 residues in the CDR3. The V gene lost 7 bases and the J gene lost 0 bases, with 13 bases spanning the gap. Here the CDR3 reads CASKPRTVSNQPQHF. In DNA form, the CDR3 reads TGTGCCAGCAAACCCCGGACAGTTAGCAATCAGCCCCAGCATTTT.

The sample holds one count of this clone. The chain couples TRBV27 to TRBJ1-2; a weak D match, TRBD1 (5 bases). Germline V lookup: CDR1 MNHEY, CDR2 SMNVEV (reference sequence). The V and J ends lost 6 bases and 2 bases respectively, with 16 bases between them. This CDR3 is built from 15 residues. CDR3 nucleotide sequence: TGTGCCAGCAGCACCAGACAGTTCCTCAACTATGGCTACACCTTC. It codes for CASSTRQFLNYGYTF.

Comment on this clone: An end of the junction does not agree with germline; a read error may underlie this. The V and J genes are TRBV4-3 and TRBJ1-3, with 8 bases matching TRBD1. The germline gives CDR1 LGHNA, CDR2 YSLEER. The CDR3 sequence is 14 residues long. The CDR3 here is CASSQVGAMTGENF. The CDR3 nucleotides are TGCGCCAGCAGCCAAGTGGGAGCGATGACAGGGGAGAATTTT.

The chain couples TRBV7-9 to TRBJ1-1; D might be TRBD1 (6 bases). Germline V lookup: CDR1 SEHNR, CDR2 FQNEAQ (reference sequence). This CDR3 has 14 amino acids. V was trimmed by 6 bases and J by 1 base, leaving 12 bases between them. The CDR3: CASSMGQTNTEAFF. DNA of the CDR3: TGTGCCAGCAGTATGGGACAAACGAACACTGAAGCTTTCTTT.

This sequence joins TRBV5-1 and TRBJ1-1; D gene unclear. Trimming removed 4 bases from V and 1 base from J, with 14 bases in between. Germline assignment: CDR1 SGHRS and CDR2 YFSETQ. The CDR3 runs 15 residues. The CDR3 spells CASSQEPAENTEAFF. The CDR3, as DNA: TGCGCCAGCAGCCAGGAACCGGCAGAGAACACTGAAGCTTTCTTT. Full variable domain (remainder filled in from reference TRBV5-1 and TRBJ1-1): KAGVTQTPRYLIKTRGQQVTLSCSPISGHRSVSWYQQTPGQGLQFLFEYFSETQRNKGNFPGRFSGRQFSNSRSEMNVSTLELGDSALYLCASSQEPAENTEAFFGQGTRLTVV.

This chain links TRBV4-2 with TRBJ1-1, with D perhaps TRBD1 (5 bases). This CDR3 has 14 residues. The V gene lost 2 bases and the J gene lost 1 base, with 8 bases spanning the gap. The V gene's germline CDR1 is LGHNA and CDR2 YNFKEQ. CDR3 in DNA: TGTGCCAGCAGCCAATCGACAGAGAACACTGAAGCTTTCTTT. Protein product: CASSQSTENTEAFF.

CDR3 amino acids: CAWRTGQLPGSSYNSPLHF. In nucleotides, the CDR3 is TGTGCCTGGAGAACGGGACAGCTCCCCGGGAGCTCCTATAATTCACCCCTCCACTTT. The rearrangement links TRBV30 to TRBJ1-6; TRBD1 aligns across 7 bases. Per the germline V gene, CDR1 is GTSNPN and CDR2 is SVGIG (reference sequence). The V and J ends lost 3 bases and 0 bases, in that order; junction bases with no gene match: 14. This CDR3 spans 19 amino acids.

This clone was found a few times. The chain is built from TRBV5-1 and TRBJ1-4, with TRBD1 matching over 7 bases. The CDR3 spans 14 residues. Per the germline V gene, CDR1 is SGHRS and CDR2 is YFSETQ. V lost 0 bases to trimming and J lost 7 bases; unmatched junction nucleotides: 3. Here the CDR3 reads CASSLGDSAEKLFF. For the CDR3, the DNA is TGCGCCAGCAGCTTGGGGGACAGCGCTGAAAAACTGTTTTTT. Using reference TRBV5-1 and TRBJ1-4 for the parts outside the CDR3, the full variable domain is KAGVTQTPRYLIKTRGQQVTLSCSPISGHRSVSWYQQTPGQGLQFLFEYFSETQRNKGNFPGRFSGRQFSNSRSEMNVSTLELGDSALYLCASSLGDSAEKLFFGSGTQLSVL.

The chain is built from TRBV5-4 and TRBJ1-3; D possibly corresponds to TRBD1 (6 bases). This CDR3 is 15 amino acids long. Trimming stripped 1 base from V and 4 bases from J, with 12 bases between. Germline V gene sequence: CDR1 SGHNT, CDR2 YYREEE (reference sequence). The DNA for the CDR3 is TGTGCCAGCAGCTTGCAGGGGCTACTCGGAAACACCATATATTTT. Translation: CASSLQGLLGNTIYF.

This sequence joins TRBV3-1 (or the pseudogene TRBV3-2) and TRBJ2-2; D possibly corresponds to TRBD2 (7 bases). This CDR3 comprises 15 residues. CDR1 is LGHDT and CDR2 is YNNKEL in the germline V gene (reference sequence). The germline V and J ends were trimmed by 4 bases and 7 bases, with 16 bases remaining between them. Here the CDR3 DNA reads TGTGCCAGCAGCCCACCCCGGGGGGCGGGCGGGGAGCTGTTTTTT. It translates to CASSPPRGAGGELFF.

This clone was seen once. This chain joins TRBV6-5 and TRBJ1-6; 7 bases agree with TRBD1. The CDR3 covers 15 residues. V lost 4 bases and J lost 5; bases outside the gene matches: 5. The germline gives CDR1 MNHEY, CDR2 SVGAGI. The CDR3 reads CASSLGQTNNSPLHF. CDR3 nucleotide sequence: TGTGCCAGCAGTTTGGGACAGACAAATAATTCACCCCTCCACTTT.